The entry below describes one TCR beta chain. Its antigen is currently unknown. Measured with immunoSEQ multiplex PCR; TCRdb has only the in-frame clones, and not every one. The sample holds under 130,000 clones, 85% to 95% seen once. The CDR3 contains 15 residues. V lost 5 bases, J lost 2 bases, and 10 bases lay in between. The V gene's germline CDR1 is SGHTA and CDR2 FQGTGA. These data come from a study of siplizumab effects on memory and regulatory T cells. Notes on the study in general: A small minority of alloreactive clones were mapped to unstimulated subsets. Sequences that were alloreactive and traceable to unstimulated CD4+ memory cells were significantly reduced by siplizumab.

The V call is TRBV7-3, the J call TRBJ2-6, with no clear D. The sequenced material came from CD4+ T cells sorted from blood. The clonotype was recovered from a human donor in good health. The CDR3 nucleotides read TGTGCCAGCAGCCTCAAGACCGCTGGGGCCAACGTCCTGACTTTC. It specifies CASSLKTAGANVLTF.